Each of the 17 T cell receptor beta chains below was sequenced from the same sample in a study of T cell responses to AZD1222 COVID-19 vaccine. Sequencing was performed with immunoSEQ multiplex PCR; in TCRdb, only in-frame clones are kept and a portion is missing. This table holds roughly 55,000 clones, approximately 88% found once. The sample here was peripheral blood, taken on day 0 of AZD1222 vaccination. Receptor source: an adult in good health.

For the CDR3, the DNA is TGCGCCAGCAGCCAAGATGGGCTAGCGGGCCCCTACAATGAGCAGTTCTTC. Translation gives CASSQDGLAGPYNEQFF. The chain employs TRBV4-1 and TRBJ2-1, with 8 bases aligning to TRBD2. Per germline, CDR1 MGHRA and CDR2 YSYEKL. V was clipped by 0 bases and J by 2 bases; unmatched bases: 6. The CDR3 is 17 amino acids.

In its sample, this clone was seen once. DNA for the CDR3: TGTGCCAGCAGTACCGACCTAAGCTCCTACGAGCAGTACTTC. Protein sequence: CASSTDLSSYEQYF. The gene calls are TRBV28 and TRBJ2-7, with D unresolved. The V gene's germline CDR1 is MDHEN and CDR2 SYDVKM. V was cut by 5 bases and J by 0 bases, with 11 bases left in between. The CDR3 is made up of 14 amino acids.

CDR3 in DNA: TGTGCCAGCAGCTTAGCGTCAGGACAGGGGGCTGGCGGCTACACCTTC. It codes for CASSLASGQGAGGYTF. This chain uses TRBV7-2 with TRBJ1-2; 11 bases align to TRBD1. Germline V gene lookup returns CDR1 SGHTA and CDR2 FQGNSA. The junction had 8 bases not matched to a gene; V was cut back by 0 bases and J by 8 bases. This CDR3 region has 16 residues.

The J gene is TRBJ2-6, the V gene TRBV9, with TRBD1 identical over 7 bases. V gave up 3 bases and J gave up 6 bases; unmatched junction bases: 6. The CDR3 contains 15 residues. Germline V gives CDR1 SGDLS, CDR2 YYNGEE. Here the CDR3 reads CASSAGDSSANVLTF. In DNA, the CDR3 is TGTGCCAGCAGCGCAGGGGACAGCTCGGCCAACGTCCTGACTTTC.

The chain joins TRBV6-5 to TRBJ1-2, with TRBD1 matching 7 bases. This CDR3 contains 15 residues. The V segment lost 5 bases and the J segment 1 base; nucleotides outside the gene matches: 7. CDR1 is MNHEY, CDR2 SVGAGI, per germline. CDR3 coding DNA: TGTGCCAGCAGTACGGACAGGACTTATAACTATGGCTACACCTTC. As protein: CASSTDRTYNYGYTF.

CDR3 sequence: CASSVGTGYGYTF. DNA for the CDR3: TGTGCCAGCAGCGTCGGAACAGGGTACGGCTACACCTTC. The chain combines TRBV7-2 with TRBJ1-2; possible D gene TRBD1, 6 bases. This CDR3 has 13 residues. V was trimmed by 5 bases and J by 8 bases, leaving 15 bases between them. CDR1 is SGHTA and CDR2 is FQGNSA in the germline V gene. Full variable domain (remainder filled in from reference TRBV7-2 and TRBJ1-2): GAGVSQSPSNKVTEKGKDVELRCDPISGHTALYWYRQSLGQGLEFLIYFQGNSAPDKSGLPSDRFSAERTGGSVSTLTIQRTQQEDSAVYLCASSVGTGYGYTFGSGTRLTVV.

The count of this clone is one. The rearrangement links TRBV19 to TRBJ2-5; 10 bases map to TRBD1. Trimming at V came to 0 bases and at J to 3 bases, leaving 4 bases not matched to a gene. Per germline, CDR1 LNHDA and CDR2 SQIVND (reference sequence). CDR3 length: 16 amino acids. The CDR3 here is CASSIDSGTGEETQYF. CDR3 nucleotide sequence: TGTGCCAGTAGTATAGACTCCGGGACAGGGGAAGAGACCCAGTACTTC.

The chain uses TRBV2 and TRBJ1-1; 8 bases match TRBD1. Unmatched junction bases numbered 2, after V lost 6 bases and J lost 5 bases. This CDR3 has 12 residues. Germline CDR1 SNHLY, CDR2 FYNNEI. The DNA for the CDR3 is TGTGCCAGCAGCAGGGGGCGAACTGAAGCTTTCTTT. Protein product: CASSRGRTEAFF. The complete variable domain, with remaining parts taken from reference TRBV2 and TRBJ1-1, reads EPEVTQTPSHQVTQMGQEVILRCVPISNHLYFYWYRQILGQKVEFLVSFYNNEISEKSEIFDDQFSVERPDGSNFTLKIRSTKLEDSAMYFCASSRGRTEAFFGQGTRLTVV.

The rearrangement uses TRBV21-1 and TRBJ2-7; TRBD1, the table's D call, was not compared with the DNA. TRBV21-1 is classified as a pseudogene. The length of the CDR3 is 15 residues. CDR3 bases: TGTGCCAGCAGCAAAGCTGAAAGACAAAACCACGAGCAGTACTTC. The encoded protein is CASSKAERQNHEQYF.

The J gene is TRBJ1-5, the V gene TRBV3-1 (or the pseudogene TRBV3-2); D not resolved. This CDR3 has 15 residues. CDR1 and CDR2 (germline): LGHDT, YNNKEL (reference sequence). V was shortened by 1 base and J by 0 bases, with 7 bases between the two germline ends. DNA for the CDR3: TGTGCCAGCAGCCAAGGATTACTTAGCAATCAGCCCCAGCATTTT. This translates into CASSQGLLSNQPQHF.

This clone was picked up a small number of times. The V gene is TRBV19, the J gene TRBJ1-5; D is perhaps TRBD1 (6 bases). Trimming left V 0 bases short and J 9 bases short, with 12 bases between. Germline V CDR1 and CDR2: LNHDA, SQIVND (reference sequence). The CDR3 totals 14 residues. The CDR3 spells CASSIEGAHWPQHF. Written as DNA, the CDR3 is TGTGCCAGTAGTATAGAGGGGGCCCATTGGCCCCAGCATTTT. The full variable domain, completed using reference TRBV19 and TRBJ1-5, is DGGITQSPKYLFRKEGQNVTLSCEQNLNHDAMYWYRQDPGQGLRLIYYSQIVNDFQKGDIAEGYSVSREKKESFPLTVTSAQKNPTAFYLCASSIEGAHWPQHFGDGTRLSIL.

This chain links TRBV6-5 with TRBJ1-3, with D unclear. Germline values: CDR1 MNHEY, CDR2 SVGAGI. The CDR3 sequence is 13 residues long. The germline V and J ends were trimmed by 10 bases and 0 bases, with 10 bases remaining between them. CDR3: CATEADSGNTIYF. The CDR3 DNA reads TGTGCCACCGAGGCGGACTCTGGAAACACCATATATTTT.

This clone showed up just a few times. As DNA, the CDR3 is TGCAGCGTTGAACGAGGTTCCAGCTCCTACAATGAGCAGTTCTTC. Amino acid sequence: CSVERGSSSYNEQFF. The chain links TRBV29-1 to TRBJ2-1; D is unclear. This CDR3 is 15 amino acids long. Trimming removed 2 bases from V and 0 bases from J, with 11 bases in between. Germline loops: CDR1 SQVTM, CDR2 ANQGSEA.

This chain links TRBV7-9 with TRBJ1-2; D gene unclear. The germline CDR1 and CDR2 sequences are SEHNR and FQNEAQ (reference sequence). Trimming removed 7 bases at V and 4 bases at J, with 13 bases between. The length of the CDR3 is 13 residues. In DNA form, the CDR3 reads TGTGCCAGCACTATGGAAGAGGCCTATGGCTACACCTTC. Protein sequence: CASTMEEAYGYTF.

V is TRBV2 and J is TRBJ2-6, with D possibly TRBD2 on 5 matching bases. Germline V gives CDR1 SNHLY, CDR2 FYNNEI. The CDR3 runs 18 residues. V lost 3 bases and J 0 bases, leaving 15 bases between the germline ends. The CDR3 DNA is TGTGCCAGCAGTGAGACCCGGGGTGGTCCCTCTGGGGCCAACGTCCTGACTTTC. Amino acids: CASSETRGGPSGANVLTF. The variable domain in full, with the rest retrieved from reference TRBV2 and TRBJ2-6, is EPEVTQTPSHQVTQMGQEVILRCVPISNHLYFYWYRQILGQKVEFLVSFYNNEISEKSEIFDDQFSVERPDGSNFTLKIRSTKLEDSAMYFCASSETRGGPSGANVLTFGAGSRLTVL.

This CDR3 is CAISESRATGSGNTIYF. Written as DNA, the CDR3 is TGTGCCATCAGTGAGTCCCGAGCTACTGGGTCTGGAAACACCATATATTTT. The chain recombines TRBV10-3 with TRBJ1-3; D unresolved. The germline gives CDR1 ENHRY, CDR2 SYGVKD. Trimming took 0 bases from V and 1 from J, leaving 13 bases between them. The CDR3 spans 17 residues.

This chain uses TRBV19 with TRBJ1-1, with a weak D call TRBD1 (5 bases). This CDR3 is 13 amino acids long. The V gene lost 7 bases and the J gene lost 6 bases, with 15 bases spanning the gap. The V gene's germline CDR1 is LNHDA and CDR2 SQIVND (reference sequence). In DNA form, the CDR3 reads TGTGCCAGTAATTCCAGGGACGAACCTGAAGCTTTCTTT. Translated, it gives CASNSRDEPEAFF.